The present T cell receptor (beta chain) was sequenced within a study of blood T cell repertoires in COVID-19. Trimming removed 5 bases from V and 5 bases from J, with 11 bases in between. CDR3 length equals 13 residues. Per the germline V gene, CDR1 is SGHRS and CDR2 is YFSETQ. The assay was immunoSEQ multiplex PCR, and TCRdb's table has in-frame clones only and misses some. The sample includes under 350,000 clones, 70% to 90% of them seen just once. The sample was peripheral blood. The receptor comes from a man aged 65 to 79 with acute or convalescent COVID-19. The V and J genes are TRBV5-1 and TRBJ2-1; D is possibly TRBD1 (5 bases). CDR3 in DNA: TGCGCCAGCAGTTATACGACAGACAATGAGCAGTTCTTC. Translation gives CASSYTTDNEQFF.